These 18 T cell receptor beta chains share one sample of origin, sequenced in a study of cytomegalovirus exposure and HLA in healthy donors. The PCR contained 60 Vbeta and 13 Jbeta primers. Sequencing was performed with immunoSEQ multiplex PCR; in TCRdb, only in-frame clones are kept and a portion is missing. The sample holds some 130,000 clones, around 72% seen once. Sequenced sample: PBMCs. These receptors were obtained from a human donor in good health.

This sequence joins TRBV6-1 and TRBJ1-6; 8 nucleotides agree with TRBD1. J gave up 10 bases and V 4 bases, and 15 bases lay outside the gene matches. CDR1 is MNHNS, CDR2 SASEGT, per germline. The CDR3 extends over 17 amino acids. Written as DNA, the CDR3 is TGTGCCAGCAGTGGTGGGACAGGACCCACCAATAGATCACCCCTCCACTTT. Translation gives CASSGGTGPTNRSPLHF.

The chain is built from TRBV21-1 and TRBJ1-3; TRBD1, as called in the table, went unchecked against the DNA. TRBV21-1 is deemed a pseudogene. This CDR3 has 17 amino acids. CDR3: CASSTQKQGTSGNTIYF. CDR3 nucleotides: TGTGCCAGCAGCACCCAAAAACAGGGAACCTCTGGAAACACCATATATTTT.

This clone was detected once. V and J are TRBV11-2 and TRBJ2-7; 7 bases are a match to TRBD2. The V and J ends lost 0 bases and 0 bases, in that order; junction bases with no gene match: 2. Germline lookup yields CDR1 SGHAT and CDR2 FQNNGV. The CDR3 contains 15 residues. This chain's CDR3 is CASSLEGGGSYEQYF. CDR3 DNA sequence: TGTGCCAGCAGCTTAGAGGGGGGGGGCTCCTACGAGCAGTACTTC.

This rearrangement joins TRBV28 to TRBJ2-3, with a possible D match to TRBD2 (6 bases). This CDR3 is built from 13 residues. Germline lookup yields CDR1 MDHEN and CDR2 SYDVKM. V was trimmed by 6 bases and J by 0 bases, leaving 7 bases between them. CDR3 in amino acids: CASREGSTDTQYF. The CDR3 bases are TGTGCCAGCAGGGAGGGAAGCACAGATACGCAGTATTTT.

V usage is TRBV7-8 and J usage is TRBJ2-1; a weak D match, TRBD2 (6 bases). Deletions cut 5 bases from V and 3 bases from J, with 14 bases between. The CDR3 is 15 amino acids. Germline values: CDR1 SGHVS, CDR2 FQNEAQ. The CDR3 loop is CASSPRLDFYNEQFF. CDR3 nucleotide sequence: TGTGCCAGCAGCCCCCGACTAGATTTCTACAATGAGCAGTTCTTC.

CDR3 in DNA: TGCAGCGCCCGGGACAGTCAATATGGCTACACCTTC. It codes for CSARDSQYGYTF. The chain is built from TRBV29-1 and TRBJ1-2; 7 bases fit TRBD1. The V gene's germline CDR1 is SQVTM and CDR2 ANQGSEA. Losses at the gene ends were 7 bases for V and 5 bases for J; bases not matched to a gene: 7. The CDR3 consists of 12 residues.

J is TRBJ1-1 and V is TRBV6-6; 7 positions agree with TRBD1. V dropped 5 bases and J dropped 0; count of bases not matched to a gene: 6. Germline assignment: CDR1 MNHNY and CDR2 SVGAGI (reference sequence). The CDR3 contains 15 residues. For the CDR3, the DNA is TGTGCCAGCAGTCCTCCGGGACAGATGAACACTGAAGCTTTCTTT. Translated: CASSPPGQMNTEAFF.

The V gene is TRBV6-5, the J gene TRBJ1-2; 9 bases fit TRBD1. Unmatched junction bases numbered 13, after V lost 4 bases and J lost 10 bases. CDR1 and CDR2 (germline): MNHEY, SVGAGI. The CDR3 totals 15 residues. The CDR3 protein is CASSFPGTGPSYYTF. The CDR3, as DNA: TGTGCCAGCAGTTTTCCCGGGACAGGGCCGAGTTACTACACCTTC.

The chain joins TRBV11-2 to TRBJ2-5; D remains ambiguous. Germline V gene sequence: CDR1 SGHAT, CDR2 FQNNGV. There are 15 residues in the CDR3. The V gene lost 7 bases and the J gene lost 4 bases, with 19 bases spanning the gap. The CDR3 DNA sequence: TGTGCCAGCACCACTATTAGGCGCCCCGGAGAGACCCAGTACTTC. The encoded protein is CASTTIRRPGETQYF.

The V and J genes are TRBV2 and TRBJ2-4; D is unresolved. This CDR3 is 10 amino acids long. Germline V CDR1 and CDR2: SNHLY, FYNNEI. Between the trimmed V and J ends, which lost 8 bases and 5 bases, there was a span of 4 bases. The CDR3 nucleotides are TGTGCCAGCGCAGAAAACATTCAGTACTTC. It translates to CASAENIQYF.

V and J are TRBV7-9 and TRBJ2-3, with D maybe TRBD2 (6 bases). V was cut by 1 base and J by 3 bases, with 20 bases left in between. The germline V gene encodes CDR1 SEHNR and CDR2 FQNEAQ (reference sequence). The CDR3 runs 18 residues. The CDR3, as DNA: TGTGCCAGCAGCTTAGGAGATGAAAGGCTAGCGTGGACAGATACGCAGTATTTT. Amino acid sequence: CASSLGDERLAWTDTQYF. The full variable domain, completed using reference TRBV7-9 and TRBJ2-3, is DTGVSQNPRHKITKRGQNVTFRCDPISEHNRLYWYRQTLGQGPEFLTYFQNEAQLEKSRLLSDRFSAERPKGSFSTLEIQRTEQGDSAMYLCASSLGDERLAWTDTQYFGPGTRLTVL.

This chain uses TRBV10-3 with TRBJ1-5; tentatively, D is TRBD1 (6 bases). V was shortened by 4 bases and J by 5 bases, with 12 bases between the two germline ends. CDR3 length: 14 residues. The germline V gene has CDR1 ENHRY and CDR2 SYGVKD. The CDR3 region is CAISVKGGDQPQHF. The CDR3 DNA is TGTGCCATCAGTGTGAAGGGGGGGGATCAGCCCCAGCATTTT.

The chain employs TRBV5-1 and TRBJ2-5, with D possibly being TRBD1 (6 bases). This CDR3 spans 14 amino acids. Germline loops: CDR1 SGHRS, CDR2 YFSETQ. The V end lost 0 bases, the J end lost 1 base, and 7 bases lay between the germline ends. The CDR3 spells CASSLGGGQETQYF. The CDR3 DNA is TGCGCCAGCAGCTTGGGAGGGGGCCAAGAGACCCAGTACTTC.

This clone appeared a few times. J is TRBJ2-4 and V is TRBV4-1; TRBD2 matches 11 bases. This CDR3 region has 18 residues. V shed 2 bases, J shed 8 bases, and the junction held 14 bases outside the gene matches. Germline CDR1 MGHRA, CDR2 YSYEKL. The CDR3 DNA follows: TGCGCCAGCAGCCAAAAAAAGGGACTAGCGGTCGAAGAAGACATTCAGTACTTC. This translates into CASSQKKGLAVEEDIQYF.

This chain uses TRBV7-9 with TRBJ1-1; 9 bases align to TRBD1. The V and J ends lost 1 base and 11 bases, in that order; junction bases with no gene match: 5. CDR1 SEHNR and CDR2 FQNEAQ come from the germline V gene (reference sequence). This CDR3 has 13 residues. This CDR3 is CASSLEGTGRAFF. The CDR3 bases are TGTGCCAGCAGCTTAGAGGGGACAGGGAGGGCTTTCTTT.

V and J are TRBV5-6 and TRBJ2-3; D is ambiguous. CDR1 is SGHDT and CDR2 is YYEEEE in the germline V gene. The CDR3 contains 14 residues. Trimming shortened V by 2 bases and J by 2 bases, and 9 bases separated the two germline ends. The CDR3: CASSFRSNTDTQYF. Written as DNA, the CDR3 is TGTGCCAGCAGCTTTCGGTCAAACACAGATACGCAGTATTTT.

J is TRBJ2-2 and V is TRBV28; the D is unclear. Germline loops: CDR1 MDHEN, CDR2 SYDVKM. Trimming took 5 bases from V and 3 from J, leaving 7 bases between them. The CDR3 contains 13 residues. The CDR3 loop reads CASSPIHTGELFF. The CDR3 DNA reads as TGTGCCAGCAGTCCTATACACACCGGGGAGCTGTTTTTT.

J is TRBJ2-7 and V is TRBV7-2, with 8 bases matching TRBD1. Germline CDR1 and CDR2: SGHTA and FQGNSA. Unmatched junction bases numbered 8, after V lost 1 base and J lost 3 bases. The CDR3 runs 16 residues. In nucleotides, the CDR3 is TGTGCCAGCAGCTTAGGTCCTACGGACAGGGACTACGAGCAGTACTTC. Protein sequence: CASSLGPTDRDYEQYF.